The TCR beta chain under discussion was sequenced for a study of T cell responses to AZD1222 COVID-19 vaccine. Study findings and constraints: A mostly white British donor set with more females was recruited, and clonal diversity was possibly underestimated.

TCRdb keeps only in-frame clones here, not all; method: immunoSEQ multiplex PCR. The sample records about 79,000 clones, about 90% being singletons. To note about this clone: What it binds is unknown. The junction and the germline gene differ at one end; a read error may be behind it.

Germline CDR1 and CDR2: SSHAT and FNYEAQ (reference sequence). The CDR3 runs to 15 residues. The chain joins TRBV7-7 to TRBJ2-5, with D perhaps TRBD2 (6 bases). Source: peripheral blood, taken on day 0 of MenACWY control vaccination. This clonotype originated in an adult in good health. CDR3 region: CASSPVGGEGETQYF. The CDR3 nucleotides are TGTGCTAGCAGCCCCGTGGGGGGAGAGGGAGAGACCCAGTACTTC. The whole variable domain, filled in from reference TRBV7-7 and TRBJ2-5, reads GAGVSQSPRYKVTKRGQDVTLRCDPISSHATLYWYQQALGQGPEFLTYFNYEAQPDKSGLPSDRFSAERPEGSISTLTIQRTEQRDSAMYRCASSPVGGEGETQYFGPGTRLLVL.